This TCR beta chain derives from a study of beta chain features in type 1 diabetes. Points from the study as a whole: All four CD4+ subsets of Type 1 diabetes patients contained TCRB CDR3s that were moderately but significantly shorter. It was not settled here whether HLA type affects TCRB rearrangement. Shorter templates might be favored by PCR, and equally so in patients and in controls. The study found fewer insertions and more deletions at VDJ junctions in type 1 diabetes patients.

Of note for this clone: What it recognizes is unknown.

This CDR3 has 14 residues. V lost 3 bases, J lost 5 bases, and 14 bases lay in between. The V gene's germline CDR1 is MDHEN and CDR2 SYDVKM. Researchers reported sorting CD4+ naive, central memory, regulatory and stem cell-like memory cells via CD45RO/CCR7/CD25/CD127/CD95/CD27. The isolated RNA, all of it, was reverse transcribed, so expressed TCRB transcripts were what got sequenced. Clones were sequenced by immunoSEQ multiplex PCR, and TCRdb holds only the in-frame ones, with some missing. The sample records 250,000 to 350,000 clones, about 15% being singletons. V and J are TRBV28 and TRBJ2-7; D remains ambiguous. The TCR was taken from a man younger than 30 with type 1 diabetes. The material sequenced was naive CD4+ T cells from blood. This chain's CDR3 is CASSFPAGLNEQYF. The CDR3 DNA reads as TGTGCCAGCAGTTTCCCGGCAGGTTTAAACGAGCAGTACTTC.